This TCR beta chain stems from a study of glioma-infiltrating T cells. Study overall: Presurgical dexamethasone in glioma patients lasted six or fewer days. Target coverage was about 4- to 11-fold for approximately 1 million blood T cells.

In the case of this clonotype: Antigen specificity is unknown. One end of the junction varies from germline; a read error may be responsible.

Study results and caveats: Gliomas, especially low-grade, showed above-expected tissue-blood divergence; non-neoplastic patients showed below.

The CDR3 length is 13 residues. Germline-derived CDR1 and CDR2 are LGHNA and YSLEER. TCR alpha and beta CDR3 regions were amplified from RNA using iRepertoire nested multiplex PCR. TCRdb re-called the multiplex PCR reads through MiXCR, storing one row per CDR3 protein. The sample holds 300,000 to 400,000 distinct CDR3 sequences; 35% to 45% are singletons and the top ten take more than 10%. The chain employs TRBV4-3 and TRBJ2-3; D is unclear. Material for sequencing was glioma tissue, nonneoplastic brain tissue, or PBMCs (not recorded which). The origin of this receptor is a human donor with low-grade glioma or glioblastoma, undergoing nonglioma brain surgery, or in good health (not recorded which). This CDR3 reads CASSQEYQDTQCF. DNA of the CDR3: TGCGCCAGCAGCCAAGAGTACCAAGATACGCAGTGTTTT.